The next 20 T cell receptor beta chains were all read from a single sample in a study of blood T cell repertoires in COVID-19. The assay was immunoSEQ multiplex PCR, and TCRdb's table has in-frame clones only and misses some. Of about 170,000 clones in the sample, 82% are singletons; the top ten hold about 10%. Sequencing used peripheral blood. All receptors derive from a woman aged 80 or over with active or convalescent COVID-19.

The V and J genes are TRBV6-4 and TRBJ1-1; D is possibly TRBD1 (6 bases). CDR1 MRHNA and CDR2 SNTAGT come from the germline V gene. CDR3 length: 13 amino acids. V was shortened by 3 bases and J by 5 bases, with 10 bases between the two germline ends. The CDR3 region has the DNA TGTGCCAGCAGTGATGCGAGGGGGACTGAAGCTTTCTTT. It translates to CASSDARGTEAFF.

This clone has more than one count but fewer than ten. The V call is TRBV7-9, the J call TRBJ1-3; D not resolved. This CDR3 has 12 residues. CDR1 is SEHNR and CDR2 is FQNEAQ in the germline V gene (reference sequence). V was pared by 4 bases and J by 8 bases, with 9 bases between. The CDR3 sequence: CASSYEVYTIYF. The CDR3 DNA reads as TGTGCCAGCAGCTATGAGGTATACACCATATATTTT.

The CDR3: CASRRGSGPHNEQFF. As DNA, the CDR3 is TGTGCCAGCCGTAGAGGTAGCGGGCCACACAATGAGCAGTTCTTC. V gene TRBV9 combines with J gene TRBJ2-1; 7 bases agree with TRBD2. Per germline, CDR1 SGDLS and CDR2 YYNGEE. The trim removed 7 bases at V and 5 bases at J, leaving 12 bases unmatched. This CDR3 contains 15 residues.

As for this clone: This sample includes further DNA sequences coding for the same CDR3. Here the CDR3 DNA reads TGCGCCAGCAGCTTGGAGGGGACAGGGGGCGAAAAACTGTTTTTT. Protein sequence: CASSLEGTGGEKLFF. This sequence joins TRBV5-1 and TRBJ1-4; 12 bases fit TRBD1. The CDR3 sequence is 15 residues long. Looked up from germline, CDR1 is SGHRS and CDR2 is YFSETQ. The trim removed 0 bases at V and 8 bases at J, leaving 2 bases unmatched.

The chain combines TRBV6-1 with TRBJ1-5; 10 bases line up with TRBD1. In germline, CDR1 is MNHNS, CDR2 SASEGT. The CDR3 sequence is 16 residues long. J lost 4 bases, V lost 4 bases, and 7 bases had no gene match. The CDR3 region has the DNA TGTGCCAGCAGTGCCCGGACAGGGGGAGGGAATCAGCCCCAGCATTTT. It codes for CASSARTGGGNQPQHF.

The rearrangement uses TRBV19 and TRBJ1-1; 7 bases align to TRBD1. The V gene end was trimmed by 8 bases and the J gene end by 6 bases; junction bases not matched to a gene: 9. The CDR3 loop spans 13 amino acids. Germline V gene lookup returns CDR1 LNHDA and CDR2 SQIVND (reference sequence). DNA for the CDR3: TGTGCCAGTGGCTACAGGGGTCGGGCTGAAGCTTTCTTT. It translates to CASGYRGRAEAFF.

The CDR3 nucleotides are TGTGCCAGCAGTCCCAGTTTTACCCCGAGGGGCAATCAGCCCCAGCATTTT. Protein: CASSPSFTPRGNQPQHF. The genes are TRBV28 and TRBJ1-5; no clear D gene. The CDR3 spans 17 residues. V lost 5 bases to trimming and J lost 2 bases, with 19 bases between them. The germline V gene encodes CDR1 MDHEN and CDR2 SYDVKM. The variable domain in full, completed from reference TRBV28 and TRBJ1-5, reads DVKVTQSSRYLVKRTGEKVFLECVQDMDHENMFWYRQDPGLGLRLIYFSYDVKMKEKGDIPEGYSVSREKKERFSLILESASTNQTSMYLCASSPSFTPRGNQPQHFGDGTRLSIL.

In this sample, this clone turned up once. The CDR3 spells CASSPGQKNTGELFF. In DNA, the CDR3 is TGTGCCAGCTCCCCGGGACAGAAGAACACCGGGGAGCTGTTTTTT. V gene TRBV18 combines with J gene TRBJ2-2, with 7 bases aligning to TRBD1. Per germline, CDR1 KGHSH and CDR2 LQKENI. This CDR3 spans 15 amino acids. V was clipped by 6 bases and J by 1 base; unmatched bases: 5. Together with reference TRBV18 and TRBJ2-2, the CDR3 gives the full variable domain: NAGVMQNPRHLVRRRGQEARLRCSPMKGHSHVYWYRQLPEEGLKFMVYLQKENIIDESGMPKERFSAEFPKEGPSILRIQQVVRGDSAAYFCASSPGQKNTGELFFGEGSRLTVL.

The chain links TRBV7-8 to TRBJ2-1; TRBD2 matches at 8 bases. The CDR3 sequence is 16 residues long. The V segment lost 5 bases and the J segment 6 bases; nucleotides outside the gene matches: 12. Germline lookup yields CDR1 SGHVS and CDR2 FQNEAQ. The CDR3 region is CASSHVAGRRLNEQFF. As DNA, the CDR3 is TGTGCCAGCAGCCATGTAGCGGGGAGGCGACTCAATGAGCAGTTCTTC.

V gene TRBV7-9 combines with J gene TRBJ1-1; TRBD1 might be the D (5 bases). Trimming removed 5 bases at V and 4 bases at J, with 20 bases between. The germline CDR1 and CDR2 sequences are SEHNR and FQNEAQ (reference sequence). The CDR3 runs to 16 residues. The CDR3 DNA reads TGTGCCAGCAGCCTCCAACCGGCGGGGCTTGGCACTGAAGCTTTCTTT. This codes for CASSLQPAGLGTEAFF.

The gene calls are TRBV10-3 and TRBJ1-3; weak D call: TRBD1 (5 bases). Between the trimmed V and J ends, which lost 10 bases and 0 bases, there was a span of 10 bases. The CDR3 is 13 amino acids. Germline lookup yields CDR1 ENHRY and CDR2 SYGVKD. CDR3 region: CATLDTSGNTIYF. The CDR3 DNA sequence: TGTGCCACCTTGGACACCTCTGGAAACACCATATATTTT.

The chain links TRBV7-6 to TRBJ1-1, with TRBD1 matching over 9 bases. In germline, CDR1 is SGHVS, CDR2 FNYEAQ. The CDR3 totals 16 residues. The junction had 4 bases not matched to a gene; V was cut back by 1 base and J by 1 base. The DNA for the CDR3 is TGTGCCAGCAGCTTAGGCCGACAGGGGGGGAACACTGAAGCTTTCTTT. Translation gives CASSLGRQGGNTEAFF.

This clone was seen more than once but under ten times. The genes are TRBV4-1 and TRBJ1-4; TRBD1 aligns across 7 bases. V was clipped by 5 bases and J by 8 bases; unmatched bases: 11. Germline V CDR1 and CDR2: MGHRA, YSYEKL. The CDR3 runs 15 residues. The CDR3 bases are TGCGCCAGCAGCTCAGACAGGGATTCTTCGGAAAAACTGTTTTTT. Residues: CASSSDRDSSEKLFF.

The rearrangement joins TRBV4-2 to TRBJ2-1; the D gene is possibly TRBD2 (6 bases). V lost 1 base and J lost 2, with 15 bases in between. This CDR3 is 17 amino acids long. Germline CDR1 is LGHNA and CDR2 is YNFKEQ. CDR3 sequence: CASSQVAGGATYNEQFF. The CDR3 DNA reads TGTGCCAGCAGCCAAGTCGCCGGCGGGGCCACCTACAATGAGCAGTTCTTC.

A remark on this clone: Other nucleotide sequences in the sample specify the same CDR3. This chain joins TRBV3-1 (or the pseudogene TRBV3-2) and TRBJ1-2; perhaps TRBD1 as D (6 bases). Per germline, CDR1 LGHDT and CDR2 YNNKEL (reference sequence). This CDR3 has 13 residues. V was clipped by 4 bases and J by 2 bases, with 8 bases between them. The CDR3 DNA reads TGTGCCAGCAGCCGGGACACCAACTATGGCTACACCTTC. Translation: CASSRDTNYGYTF.

The gene calls are TRBV29-1 and TRBJ1-2, with D maybe TRBD1 (5 bases). The ends were cut back, 7 bases at V and 5 bases at J, with 11 bases in the middle. The CDR3 is 11 residues long. Germline assignment: CDR1 SQVTM and CDR2 ANQGSEA. The chain's CDR3 is CSAFAGYGYTF. CDR3 nucleotides: TGCAGCGCGTTTGCAGGGTATGGCTACACCTTC.

CDR3 nucleotides: TGTGCCAGTAGTTCCCTGGTCGGCGGGGGAGCTTTCTTT. Encoded protein: CASSSLVGGGAFF. The V gene is TRBV19, the J gene TRBJ1-1; possible D gene TRBD1, 5 bases. CDR1 is LNHDA and CDR2 is SQIVND in the germline V gene (reference sequence). The CDR3 has 13 residues. Trimming removed 5 bases at V and 10 bases at J, with 17 bases between.

The chain combines TRBV24-1 with TRBJ2-1; the D is unclear. CDR3 size: 15 residues. The V gene's germline CDR1 is KGHDR and CDR2 SFDVKD. Trimming took 3 bases from V and 0 from J, leaving 8 bases between them. Here the CDR3 DNA reads TGTGCCACCAGTGATGTCTCCAGCTCCTACAATGAGCAGTTCTTC. It specifies CATSDVSSSYNEQFF.

The chain is built from TRBV21-1 and TRBJ2-5; the table's D call of TRBD1 was not tested on the DNA. TRBV21-1 corresponds to a pseudogene. This CDR3 has 19 residues. CDR3 nucleotides: TGTGCCAGCACCGCCATGACAGAGTTGTTATTTGCGTACCAAGAGACCCAGTACTTC. Protein sequence: CASTAMTELLFAYQETQYF.

The CDR3 protein is CASSLRVGSGANVLTF. The CDR3 coding sequence is TGTGCCAGCAGCCTCCGGGTTGGCTCTGGGGCCAACGTCCTGACTTTC. The chain links TRBV3-1 (or the pseudogene TRBV3-2) to TRBJ2-6; D is unresolved. This CDR3 comprises 16 residues. Looked up from germline, CDR1 is LGHDT and CDR2 is YNNKEL (reference sequence). V shed 4 bases and J shed 0 bases, with 10 bases lying between them.